A single TCR beta chain is shown here with its context. Sequenced by immunoSEQ multiplex PCR; TCRdb stores in-frame clones only, minus some. The sample lists some 2 million clones, over 85% occurring once. The record originates from a study of shared clonotypes between healthy human individuals. Study as a whole: Donors, aged 18 to 49, were a couple of women and a few men.

CDR1 and CDR2 (germline): MNHNY, SVGAGI (reference sequence). The V segment lost 5 bases and the J segment 2 bases; nucleotides outside the gene matches: 7. The CDR3 has 16 residues. Naive CD8 cells lacked CD45RO and underwent positive selection for CCR7, leaving out terminally differentiated effector memory CD45RA+ cells. Donors were Caucasian adults residing in Nashville, Tennessee, USA. The specimen was naive CD8+ T cells sorted from blood. This chain joins TRBV6-6 and TRBJ2-3, with 10 nucleotides matching TRBD2. This TCR came from a man between 18 and 29 years old in good health. The chain's CDR3 is CASSPSTSGYTDTQYF. CDR3 DNA sequence: TGTGCCAGCAGTCCCTCGACTAGCGGGTACACAGATACGCAGTATTTT.